The 16 T cell receptor beta chains reported below all come from one sample, sequenced in a study of blood T cell repertoires in COVID-19. Libraries were prepared by immunoSEQ multiplex PCR; TCRdb keeps only in-frame clonotypes and omits some of them. The table records a few hundred thousand clones, approximately 85% of them present only once. Sequencing was performed on PBMCs or T cells enriched from blood (not recorded which). The receptor source for this set is a woman between 50 and 59 years old who had recovered from COVID-19.

This clone appeared once. The chain joins TRBV11-3 to TRBJ2-5, with 11 bases fitting TRBD1. Germline CDR1 and CDR2: SGHNT and YENEEA. Losses at the gene ends were 1 base for V and 5 bases for J; bases not matched to a gene: 6. The CDR3 extends over 16 amino acids. CDR3 DNA sequence: TGTGCCAGCAGCTTAGGGACAGGGGGCCATTGGGAGACCCAGTACTTC. Protein sequence: CASSLGTGGHWETQYF.

This clone was picked up one time. Here the CDR3 reads CASSVGLAGGSPGELFF. CDR3 in DNA: TGTGCCAGCAGCGTAGGGCTAGCGGGAGGGTCGCCCGGGGAGCTGTTTTTT. The rearrangement links TRBV9 to TRBJ2-2; 12 positions agree with TRBD2. Germline CDR1 SGDLS, CDR2 YYNGEE. V dropped 0 bases and J dropped 6; count of bases not matched to a gene: 6. This CDR3 is 17 amino acids long.

V gene TRBV20-1 combines with J gene TRBJ1-4; TRBD1 might be the D (6 bases). The V end lost 3 bases, the J end lost 11 bases, and 16 bases lay between the germline ends. Germline V gene data show CDR1 as DFQATT and CDR2 as SNEGSKA (reference sequence). CDR3 length: 13 residues. In DNA, the CDR3 is TGCAGTGCTAGTTTAGGGGGTCTAGGGAAACTGTTTTTT. It codes for CSASLGGLGKLFF.

The V and J genes are TRBV7-2 and TRBJ2-5, with 8 bases that match TRBD1. V was pared by 1 base and J by 5 bases, with 6 bases of the junction left unmatched. The CDR3 runs to 15 residues. Looked up from germline, CDR1 is SGHTA and CDR2 is FQGNSA. CDR3 DNA sequence: TGTGCCAGCAGCTTAGTCCAGGGGGCGTGGGAGACCCAGTACTTC. Translating it yields CASSLVQGAWETQYF.

The rearrangement uses TRBV2 and TRBJ1-6; 9 positions match TRBD1. The CDR3 runs to 16 residues. Germline loops: CDR1 SNHLY, CDR2 FYNNEI. Losses at the gene ends were 2 bases for V and 10 bases for J; bases not matched to a gene: 9. The CDR3 bases are TGTGCCAGCAGTGAATCGGGCCGACAGGGGGTCTCACCCCTCCACTTT. Residues: CASSESGRQGVSPLHF.

The genes are TRBV3-1 (or the pseudogene TRBV3-2) and TRBJ1-4, with D unresolved. This CDR3 is built from 15 residues. CDR1 is LGHDT, CDR2 YNNKEL, per germline (reference sequence). The V and J ends lost 0 bases and 14 bases respectively, with 19 bases between them. CDR3 protein: CASSQDQQHRRYLFF. CDR3 in DNA: TGTGCCAGCAGCCAAGATCAGCAGCACAGAAGGTACCTGTTTTTT.

The chain uses TRBV5-1 and TRBJ2-3, with TRBD2 as a possible D gene (5 bases). This CDR3 has 14 amino acids. V shed 4 bases and J shed 2 bases, with 11 bases lying between them. The germline gives CDR1 SGHRS, CDR2 YFSETQ. The DNA for the CDR3 is TGCGCCAGCAGCGGGCGCGGGTCCACAGATACGCAGTATTTT. It translates to CASSGRGSTDTQYF. Based on the CDR3 plus reference TRBV5-1 and TRBJ2-3, the full variable domain is KAGVTQTPRYLIKTRGQQVTLSCSPISGHRSVSWYQQTPGQGLQFLFEYFSETQRNKGNFPGRFSGRQFSNSRSEMNVSTLELGDSALYLCASSGRGSTDTQYFGPGTRLTVL.

Only a few counts were recorded for this clone. The chain couples TRBV5-4 to TRBJ2-7; 14 positions match TRBD2. V was pared by 5 bases and J by 4 bases, with 14 bases of the junction left unmatched. Germline assignment: CDR1 SGHNT and CDR2 YYREEE (reference sequence). This CDR3 has 18 amino acids. In DNA form, the CDR3 reads TGTGCCAGCAGTGGGGCAGACGGACTAGCGGGAGGAATTTACGAGCAGTACTTC. Residues: CASSGADGLAGGIYEQYF.

The rearrangement uses TRBV10-3 and TRBJ1-2; TRBD1 aligns across 9 bases. CDR1 is ENHRY and CDR2 is SYGVKD in the germline V gene. The CDR3 is 16 amino acids. Trimming cost V 3 bases and J 7 bases; bases outside gene matches: 12. CDR3 coding DNA: TGTGCCATCAGTGAAACGGGACAGGGAGCCTTTGGTGGCTACACCTTC. Its protein product is CAISETGQGAFGGYTF.

This chain's CDR3 is CASRLPLHF. The CDR3 region has the DNA TGTGCCAGCAGACTACCCCTCCACTTT. V is TRBV28 and J is TRBJ1-6, with D unresolved. V was clipped by 6 bases and J by 12 bases, with 3 bases between them. Germline assignment: CDR1 MDHEN and CDR2 SYDVKM. This CDR3 has 9 residues.

The chain links TRBV27 to TRBJ1-2; a weak D match, TRBD1 (5 bases). Germline V gene data show CDR1 as MNHEY and CDR2 as SMNVEV (reference sequence). This CDR3 has 14 amino acids. Trimming removed 5 bases at V and 10 bases at J, with 20 bases between. The CDR3 nucleotides are TGTGCCAGCAGTCTTATCGCCCAATCAGGGCCCTACACCTTC. Its translation is CASSLIAQSGPYTF.

This sequence joins TRBV7-9 and TRBJ1-4; a possible D gene is TRBD1 (6 bases). The CDR3 spans 15 residues. CDR1 is SEHNR, CDR2 FQNEAQ, per germline (reference sequence). V shed 0 bases and J shed 10 bases, with 15 bases lying between them. The CDR3 sequence is CASSLADRRYGKLFF. The DNA for the CDR3 is TGTGCCAGCAGCTTAGCGGACAGACGATACGGAAAACTGTTTTTT.

The chain carries TRBV9 and TRBJ2-3, with 8 bases aligning to TRBD1. Trimming removed 4 bases from V and 4 bases from J; junction bases left unmatched: 8. CDR1 and CDR2 from the germline V gene are SGDLS and YYNGEE. This CDR3 region has 15 residues. The CDR3 region is CASSLLPDRADTQYF. The CDR3 DNA reads TGTGCCAGCAGCCTCCTGCCGGACAGGGCAGATACGCAGTATTTT.

The CDR3 DNA is TGTGCTAGTGGTTTGGCAGGGGCCCGGGAGCAGTTCTTC. This translates into CASGLAGAREQFF. The V call is TRBV12-5, the J call TRBJ2-1, with D tentatively TRBD1 (6 bases). The V gene lost 1 base and the J gene lost 10 bases, with 11 bases spanning the gap. CDR3 length equals 13 residues. CDR1 and CDR2 (germline): LGHNT, FRNRAP.

The chain recombines TRBV2 with TRBJ2-2; the match to TRBD2 covers 11 bases. V was clipped by 6 bases and J by 5 bases; unmatched bases: 2. The CDR3 totals 14 residues. Germline V gives CDR1 SNHLY, CDR2 FYNNEI. CDR3 residues: CASRTSGTTGELFF. As DNA, the CDR3 is TGTGCCAGCAGGACTAGCGGGACTACCGGGGAGCTGTTTTTT.

CDR3 coding DNA: TGTGCCAGCAGTTCAGGGGCCCTCTCCTACAATGAGCAGTTCTTC. This codes for CASSSGALSYNEQFF. The chain links TRBV28 to TRBJ2-1, with D possibly being TRBD1 (6 bases). With 4 bases removed from V and 0 bases from J, the gap between germline ends came to 10 bases. From germline, CDR1 is MDHEN and CDR2 SYDVKM. This CDR3 has 15 amino acids.